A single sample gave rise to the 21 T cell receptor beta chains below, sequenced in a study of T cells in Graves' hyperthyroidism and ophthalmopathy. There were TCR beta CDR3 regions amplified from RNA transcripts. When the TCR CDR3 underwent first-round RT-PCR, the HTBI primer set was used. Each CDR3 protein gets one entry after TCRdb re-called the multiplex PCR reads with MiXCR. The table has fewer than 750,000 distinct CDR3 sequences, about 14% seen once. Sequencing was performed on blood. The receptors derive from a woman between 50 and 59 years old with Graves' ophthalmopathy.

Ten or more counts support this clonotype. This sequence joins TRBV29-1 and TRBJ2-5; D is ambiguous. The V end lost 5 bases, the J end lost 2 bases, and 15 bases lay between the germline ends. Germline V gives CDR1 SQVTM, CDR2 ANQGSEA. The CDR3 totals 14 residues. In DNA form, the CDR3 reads TGCAGCGTTTTTCCTTTGCGACAACAAGAGACCCAGTACTTC. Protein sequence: CSVFPLRQQETQYF.

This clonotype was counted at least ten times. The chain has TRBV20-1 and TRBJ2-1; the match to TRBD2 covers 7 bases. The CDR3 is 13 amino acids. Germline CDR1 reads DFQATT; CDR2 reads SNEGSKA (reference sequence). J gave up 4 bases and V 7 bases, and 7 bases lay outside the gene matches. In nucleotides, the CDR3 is TGCAGTGGGGGGAGGGCCGGGTACAATGAGCAGTTCTTC. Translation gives CSGGRAGYNEQFF.

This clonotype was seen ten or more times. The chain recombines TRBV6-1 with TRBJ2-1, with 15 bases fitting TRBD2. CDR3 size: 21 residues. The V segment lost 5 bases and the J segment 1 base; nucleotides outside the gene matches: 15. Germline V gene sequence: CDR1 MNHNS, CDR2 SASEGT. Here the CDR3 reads CASSNDRTSGRGLGSYNEQFF. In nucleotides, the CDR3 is TGTGCCAGCAGTAACGACAGGACTAGCGGGAGGGGATTGGGTTCCTACAATGAGCAGTTCTTC.

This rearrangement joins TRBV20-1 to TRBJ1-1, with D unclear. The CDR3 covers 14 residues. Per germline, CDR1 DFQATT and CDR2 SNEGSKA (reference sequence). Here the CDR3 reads CSATSAPANTEAFF. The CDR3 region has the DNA TGCAGCGCCACCTCCGCCCCGGCGAACACTGAAGCTTTCTTT.

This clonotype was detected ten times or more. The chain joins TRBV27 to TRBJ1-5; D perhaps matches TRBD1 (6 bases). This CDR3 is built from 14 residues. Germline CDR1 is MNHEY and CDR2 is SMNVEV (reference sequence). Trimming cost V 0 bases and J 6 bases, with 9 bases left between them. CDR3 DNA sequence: TGTGCCAGCAGTTTATCGGGGGCCGGTCAGCCCCAGCATTTT. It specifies CASSLSGAGQPQHF.

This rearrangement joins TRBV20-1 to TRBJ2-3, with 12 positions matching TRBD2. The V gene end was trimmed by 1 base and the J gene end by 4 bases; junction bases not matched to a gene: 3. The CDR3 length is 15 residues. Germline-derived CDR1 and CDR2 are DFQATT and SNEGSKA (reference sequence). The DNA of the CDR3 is TGCAGTGCTAGAGGACTAGCGGGAGAACCAGATACGCAGTATTTT. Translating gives CSARGLAGEPDTQYF.

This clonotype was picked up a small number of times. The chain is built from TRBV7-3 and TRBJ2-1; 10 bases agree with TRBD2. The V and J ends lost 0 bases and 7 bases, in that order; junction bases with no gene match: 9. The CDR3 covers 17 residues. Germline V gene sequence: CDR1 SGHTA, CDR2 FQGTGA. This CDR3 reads CASSLTALAGVLNEQFF. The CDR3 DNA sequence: TGTGCCAGCAGCTTAACAGCTCTAGCGGGAGTATTAAATGAGCAGTTCTTC.

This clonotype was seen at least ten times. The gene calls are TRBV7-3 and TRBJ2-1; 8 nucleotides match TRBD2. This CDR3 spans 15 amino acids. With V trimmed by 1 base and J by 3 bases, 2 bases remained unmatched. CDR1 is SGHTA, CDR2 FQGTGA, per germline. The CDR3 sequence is CASSLIAGHYNEQFF. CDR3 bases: TGTGCCAGCAGCTTAATAGCGGGACACTACAATGAGCAGTTCTTC.

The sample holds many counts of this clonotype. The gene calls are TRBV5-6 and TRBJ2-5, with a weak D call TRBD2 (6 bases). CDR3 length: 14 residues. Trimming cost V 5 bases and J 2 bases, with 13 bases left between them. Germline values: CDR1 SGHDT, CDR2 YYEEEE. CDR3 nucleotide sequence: TGTGCCAGCAGTTCACCAGGGAGGCAAGAGACCCAGTACTTC. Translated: CASSSPGRQETQYF.

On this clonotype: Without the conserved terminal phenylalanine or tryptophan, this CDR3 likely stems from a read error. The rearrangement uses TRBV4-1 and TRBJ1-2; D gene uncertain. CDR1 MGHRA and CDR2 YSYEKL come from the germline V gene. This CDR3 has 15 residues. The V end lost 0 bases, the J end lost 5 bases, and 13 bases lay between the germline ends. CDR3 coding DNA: TGCGCCAGCAGCCAAGAAGATACGGTGCTGTATGGCTACACCATC. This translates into CASSQEDTVLYGYTI.

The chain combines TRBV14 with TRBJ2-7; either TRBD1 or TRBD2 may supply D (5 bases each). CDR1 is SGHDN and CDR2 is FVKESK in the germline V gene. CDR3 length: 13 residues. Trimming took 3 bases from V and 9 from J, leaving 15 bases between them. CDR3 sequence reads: CASSHPGRARQYF. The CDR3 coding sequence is TGTGCCAGCAGCCACCCAGGGAGAGCGCGGCAGTACTTC.

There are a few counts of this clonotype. CDR3 nucleotide sequence: TGTGCCAGCAGCTCAGTCGGGTTTAACGGGTACCTCACCTACAATGAGCAGTTCTTC. Encoded protein: CASSSVGFNGYLTYNEQFF. The chain joins TRBV7-3 to TRBJ2-1, with no clear D. Germline V CDR1 and CDR2: SGHTA, FQGTGA. V shed 4 bases and J shed 2 bases, with 24 bases lying between them. The CDR3 totals 19 residues.

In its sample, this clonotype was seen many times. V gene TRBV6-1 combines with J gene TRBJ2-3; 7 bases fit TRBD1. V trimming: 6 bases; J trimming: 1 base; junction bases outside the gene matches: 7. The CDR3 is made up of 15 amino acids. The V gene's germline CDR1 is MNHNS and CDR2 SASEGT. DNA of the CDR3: TGTGCCAGCAGGGGGGACAGAACTGGCACAGATACGCAGTATTTT. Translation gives CASRGDRTGTDTQYF.

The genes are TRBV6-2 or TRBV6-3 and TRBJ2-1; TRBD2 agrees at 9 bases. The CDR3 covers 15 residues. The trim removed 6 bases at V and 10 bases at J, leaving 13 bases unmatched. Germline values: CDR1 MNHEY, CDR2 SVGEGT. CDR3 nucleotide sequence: TGTGCCAGCAGCCTCGTATCTAGCGGGATTGGAGAGCAGTTCTTC. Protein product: CASSLVSSGIGEQFF.

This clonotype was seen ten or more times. The CDR3 DNA follows: TGTGCCAGCAGCATGGGACTAGCGGGAGCGGATTACGAGCAGTACTTC. It codes for CASSMGLAGADYEQYF. The J gene is TRBJ2-7, the V gene TRBV5-6, with 14 bases fitting TRBD2. The CDR3 is 16 amino acids. After removal of 4 bases from V and 4 bases from J, the junction contained 7 bases not matched to a gene. Germline V gives CDR1 SGHDT, CDR2 YYEEEE.

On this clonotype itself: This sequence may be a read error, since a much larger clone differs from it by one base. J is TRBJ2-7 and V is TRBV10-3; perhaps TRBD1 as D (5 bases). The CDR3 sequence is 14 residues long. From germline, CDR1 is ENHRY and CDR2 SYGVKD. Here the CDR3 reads CASSGRQNSYEQYF. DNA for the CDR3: TGTGCCAGCAGTGGAAGACAGAACTCCTACGAGCAGTACTTC.

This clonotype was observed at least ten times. As DNA, the CDR3 is TGTGCCAGCAGCTACGGGACAGCTAACTATGGCTACACCTTC. It codes for CASSYGTANYGYTF. The chain combines TRBV7-3 with TRBJ1-2; 7 positions agree with TRBD1. CDR1 is SGHTA and CDR2 is FQGTGA in the germline V gene. J gave up 0 bases and V 4 bases, and 2 bases lay outside the gene matches. The CDR3 length is 14 residues. The entire variable domain, with the rest obtained from reference TRBV7-3 and TRBJ1-2, is as follows: GAGVSQTPSNKVTEKGKYVELRCDPISGHTALYWYRQSLGQGPEFLIYFQGTGAADDSGLPNDRFFAVRPEGSVSTLKIQRTERGDSAVYLCASSYGTANYGYTFGSGTRLTVV.

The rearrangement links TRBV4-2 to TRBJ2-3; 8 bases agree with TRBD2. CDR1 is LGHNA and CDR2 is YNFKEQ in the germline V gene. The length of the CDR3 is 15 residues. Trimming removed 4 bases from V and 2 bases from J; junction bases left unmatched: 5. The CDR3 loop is CASSPRAGATDTQYF. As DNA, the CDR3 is TGTGCCAGCAGCCCCAGAGCGGGAGCCACAGATACGCAGTATTTT.

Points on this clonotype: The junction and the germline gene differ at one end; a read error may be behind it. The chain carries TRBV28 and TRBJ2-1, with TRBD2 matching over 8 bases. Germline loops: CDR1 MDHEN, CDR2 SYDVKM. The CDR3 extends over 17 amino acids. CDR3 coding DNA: TGTGCCAGCAGTTTACCCCCACCTAGCGGGTTCTACAATGAGCGGTTCTTC. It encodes CASSLPPPSGFYNERFF.

The CDR3 DNA is TGTGCCAGCAGCTTAGCGGTCGGTGGCGGGAGCGCCGGGGAGCTGTTTTTT. This sequence encodes CASSLAVGGGSAGELFF. The chain uses TRBV13 and TRBJ2-2, with 7 bases matching TRBD2. Germline CDR1 is PRHDT and CDR2 is FYEKMQ (reference sequence). This CDR3 contains 17 residues. V trimming: 1 base; J trimming: 6 bases; junction bases outside the gene matches: 11. The entire variable domain, with the rest obtained from reference TRBV13 and TRBJ2-2, is as follows: AAGVIQSPRHLIKEKRETATLKCYPIPRHDTVYWYQQGPGQDPQFLISFYEKMQSDKGSIPDRFSAQQFSDYHSELNMSSLELGDSALYFCASSLAVGGGSAGELFFGEGSRLTVL.

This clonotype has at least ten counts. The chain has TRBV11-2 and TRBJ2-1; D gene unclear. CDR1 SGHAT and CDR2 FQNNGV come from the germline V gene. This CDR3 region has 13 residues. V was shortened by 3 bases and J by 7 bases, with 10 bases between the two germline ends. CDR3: CASSFRLRNEQFF. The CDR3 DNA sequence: TGTGCCAGCAGCTTCCGTTTGCGGAATGAGCAGTTCTTC. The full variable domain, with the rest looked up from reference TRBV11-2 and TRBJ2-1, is EAGVAQSPRYKIIEKRQSVAFWCNPISGHATLYWYQQILGQGPKLLIQFQNNGVVDDSQLPKDRFSAERLKGVDSTLKIQPAKLEDSAVYLCASSFRLRNEQFFGPGTRLTVL.